This TCR beta chain derives from a study of identical twins. The study's findings and limits: Zero-insertion results could be subject to partial confounding by invariant MAIT and iNKT cells.

This clonotype was recorded a few times. Its antigen is unidentified. TCRdb passed the 5' RACE reads through MiXCR, listing each CDR3 protein once. The sample carries over 200,000 distinct CDR3 sequences, roughly 10% recorded once. The CDR3 has 14 residues. Looked up from germline, CDR1 is MNHEY and CDR2 is SVGAGI. Trimming stripped 2 bases from V and 4 bases from J, with 9 bases between. Material for sequencing was memory (CD45RO+) T cells sorted from blood. The clonotype comes from a woman in her late teens or twenties in good health. This sequence joins TRBV6-5 and TRBJ1-5; possibly TRBD1 for D (5 bases). DNA for the CDR3: TGTGCCAGCAGTTACCGGGCAGGGAATCAGCCCCAGCATTTT. It encodes CASSYRAGNQPQHF.